The 22 T cell receptor beta chains below come from one sample, sequenced in a study of T cell changes during pregnancy in multiple sclerosis. Generated by immunoSEQ multiplex PCR, the TCRdb table keeps only in-frame clones and is missing some. The sample yields about 59,000 clones, over 90% seen once. The specimen comprised CD8+ T cells from peripheral blood mononuclear cells, sampled in the third trimester of pregnancy. These receptors came from a female donor with multiple sclerosis, enrolled in a pregnancy study.

This clone has only one observation. This rearrangement joins TRBV5-4 to TRBJ2-1; 11 positions agree with TRBD2. CDR3 size: 17 residues. Germline V gene data show CDR1 as SGHNT and CDR2 as YYREEE (reference sequence). V shed 1 base, J shed 0 bases, and the junction held 3 bases outside the gene matches. Here the CDR3 reads CASSLRLAGSSYNEQFF. The CDR3 nucleotides read TGTGCCAGCAGCTTGCGACTAGCGGGGAGCTCCTACAATGAGCAGTTCTTC.

The chain links TRBV19 to TRBJ2-1, with 10 bases lining up with TRBD2. The CDR3 has 14 amino acids. Germline CDR1 is LNHDA and CDR2 is SQIVND (reference sequence). The V segment lost 6 bases and the J segment 3 bases; nucleotides outside the gene matches: 2. The CDR3: CASSLAGGYNEQFF. The CDR3 DNA reads TGTGCCAGTAGCTTAGCGGGAGGCTACAATGAGCAGTTCTTC.

V and J are TRBV13 and TRBJ2-7; 10 bases are shared with TRBD1. V shed 4 bases and J 2 bases; nucleotides not matched to a gene: 2. Germline values: CDR1 PRHDT, CDR2 FYEKMQ (reference sequence). The CDR3 runs 14 residues. DNA for the CDR3: TGTGCCAGCAGCTCCGGGACAGGGGCCTACGAGCAGTACTTC. Encoded protein: CASSSGTGAYEQYF.

The J gene is TRBJ2-1, the V gene TRBV11-3; 7 bases fit TRBD1. Germline V gene sequence: CDR1 SGHNT, CDR2 YENEEA. This CDR3 has 14 amino acids. The V segment lost 5 bases and the J segment 6 bases; nucleotides outside the gene matches: 7. As DNA, the CDR3 is TGTGCCAGCAGCCCTCGGACAGGCCTCAATGAGCAGTTCTTC. It yields the protein CASSPRTGLNEQFF.

The chain has TRBV7-9 and TRBJ2-1, with 8 nucleotides matching TRBD1. There are 15 residues in the CDR3. With 5 bases clipped from V and 8 bases from J, the junction kept 11 bases outside the gene matches. Germline values: CDR1 SEHNR, CDR2 FQNEAQ (reference sequence). Here the CDR3 DNA reads TGTGCCAGCAGCCCCCTGGACAGGGAAGGTCATGAGCAGTTCTTC. Residues: CASSPLDREGHEQFF.

This chain uses TRBV5-1 with TRBJ1-1; 8 bases agree with TRBD1. Germline assignment: CDR1 SGHRS and CDR2 YFSETQ. Trimming removed 0 bases from V and 8 bases from J; junction bases left unmatched: 3. The CDR3 has 13 amino acids. This CDR3 reads CASSLGGDREAFF. In nucleotides, the CDR3 is TGCGCCAGCAGCTTGGGGGGGGACAGGGAAGCTTTCTTT.

This clone was counted a single time. V gene TRBV19 combines with J gene TRBJ2-1; 9 bases are a match to TRBD2. The length of the CDR3 is 13 residues. V gave up 4 bases and J gave up 6 bases; unmatched junction bases: 1. Germline CDR1 reads LNHDA; CDR2 reads SQIVND (reference sequence). The CDR3 DNA reads TGTGCCAGTAGTACGACTAGCGGCAATGAGCAGTTCTTC. It yields the protein CASSTTSGNEQFF.

The chain is built from TRBV19 and TRBJ2-7, with D perhaps matching TRBD2 (5 bases). V was pared by 7 bases and J by 7 bases, with 14 bases between. The CDR3 has 12 residues. Germline loops: CDR1 LNHDA, CDR2 SQIVND (reference sequence). CDR3 nucleotide sequence: TGTGCCAGTAAGGATGATTCGGGGGAGCAGTACTTC. The encoded protein is CASKDDSGEQYF.

This clone appeared a single time. CDR3 region: CASSLVPYRPDTQYF. The CDR3, as DNA: TGTGCCAGCAGCTTAGTCCCCTATCGCCCAGATACGCAGTATTTT. This rearrangement joins TRBV7-9 to TRBJ2-3; D not resolved. The germline gives CDR1 SEHNR, CDR2 FQNEAQ (reference sequence). V was clipped by 1 base and J by 4 bases, with 12 bases between them. The CDR3 runs 15 residues.

The gene calls are TRBV10-3 and TRBJ1-2, with TRBD1 matching 10 bases. Germline V gene sequence: CDR1 ENHRY, CDR2 SYGVKD. The CDR3 extends over 13 amino acids. V gave up 8 bases and J gave up 4 bases; unmatched junction bases: 4. The CDR3 region has the DNA TGTGCCATCGGGGGACAGGGGCCCTATGGCTACACCTTC. Translation gives CAIGGQGPYGYTF.

This chain connects TRBV5-4 to TRBJ2-1; D is perhaps TRBD2 (6 bases). The V end was cut by 7 bases, the J end by 9 bases, with 14 bases between. The CDR3 contains 12 residues. Germline V gene sequence: CDR1 SGHNT, CDR2 YYREEE (reference sequence). CDR3 sequence reads: CASATGGGEQFF. The CDR3 coding sequence is TGTGCCAGCGCGACTGGGGGAGGTGAGCAGTTCTTC.

This rearrangement joins TRBV30 to TRBJ2-2, with 7 bases fitting TRBD2. Trimming removed 5 bases from V and 5 bases from J; junction bases left unmatched: 5. The CDR3 runs to 13 residues. The V gene's germline CDR1 is GTSNPN and CDR2 SVGIG (reference sequence). CDR3 protein: CAWSTSPTGELFF. DNA of the CDR3: TGTGCCTGGTCGACTAGCCCGACCGGGGAGCTGTTTTTT.

The chain couples TRBV29-1 to TRBJ2-7; 9 bases line up with TRBD1. V gave up 4 bases and J gave up 4 bases; unmatched junction bases: 2. Germline CDR1 is SQVTM and CDR2 is ANQGSEA. The CDR3 covers 12 residues. The CDR3 DNA reads as TGCAGCGTTGGAGGGACAGGGTACGAGCAGTACTTC. Translation: CSVGGTGYEQYF.

V is TRBV29-1 and J is TRBJ2-1, with 7 nucleotides matching TRBD2. Germline lookup yields CDR1 SQVTM and CDR2 ANQGSEA. CDR3 size: 13 residues. J was trimmed by 7 bases and V by 5 bases; bases with no gene match: 8. The CDR3 loop is CSVTSGKTNEQFF. DNA of the CDR3: TGCAGCGTTACAAGCGGGAAGACGAATGAGCAGTTCTTC.

The V and J genes are TRBV4-1 and TRBJ2-1; TRBD2 agrees at 10 bases. The CDR3 is made up of 17 amino acids. CDR1 MGHRA and CDR2 YSYEKL come from the germline V gene. The V gene end was trimmed by 4 bases and the J gene end by 8 bases; junction bases not matched to a gene: 14. The CDR3 sequence: CASSRALALAGEDEQFF. DNA for the CDR3: TGCGCCAGCAGCCGCGCCCTGGCCCTAGCGGGAGAGGATGAGCAGTTCTTC.

The V call is TRBV7-9, the J call TRBJ2-1, with D hard to call. There are 15 residues in the CDR3. The ends were cut back, 4 bases at V and 0 bases at J, with 10 bases in the middle. The germline V gene encodes CDR1 SEHNR and CDR2 FQNEAQ (reference sequence). DNA for the CDR3: TGTGCCAGCAGCTCCCCCGGTGGCTCCTACAATGAGCAGTTCTTC. It codes for CASSSPGGSYNEQFF.

The chain recombines TRBV19 with TRBJ2-4; 7 bases agree with TRBD1. This CDR3 has 18 residues. Germline assignment: CDR1 LNHDA and CDR2 SQIVND (reference sequence). V dropped 5 bases and J dropped 0; count of bases not matched to a gene: 13. The CDR3: CASSDRQGTLLAKNIQYF. CDR3 in DNA: TGTGCCAGTAGTGATCGACAGGGTACCCTTCTAGCCAAAAACATTCAGTACTTC.

This chain connects TRBV7-8 to TRBJ2-3; maybe TRBD2 (7 bases). Trimming took off 4 bases at V and 2 bases at J, with 13 bases between the two ends. CDR1 and CDR2 from the germline V gene are SGHVS and FQNEAQ. The CDR3 spans 15 residues. The CDR3 region is CASSSSGTHTDTQYF. DNA of the CDR3: TGTGCCAGCAGCTCAAGCGGGACACACACAGATACGCAGTATTTT.

The rearrangement uses TRBV27 and TRBJ2-7, with D possibly TRBD2 on 6 matching bases. The germline gives CDR1 MNHEY, CDR2 SMNVEV (reference sequence). The CDR3 consists of 15 residues. Trimming cost V 5 bases and J 4 bases, with 18 bases left between them. The CDR3 loop is CASSRPGTLMYEQYF. In DNA form, the CDR3 reads TGTGCCAGCAGTCGCCCCGGGACTCTAATGTACGAGCAGTACTTC.

The chain has TRBV28 and TRBJ1-5, with 7 positions matching TRBD1. CDR1 MDHEN and CDR2 SYDVKM come from the germline V gene. CDR3 length equals 15 residues. The V gene end was trimmed by 7 bases and the J gene end by 6 bases; junction bases not matched to a gene: 12. This chain's CDR3 is CASTPRIGGTQPQHF. DNA of the CDR3: TGTGCCAGCACCCCGCGGATAGGGGGCACTCAGCCCCAGCATTTT.

The V and J genes are TRBV6-1 and TRBJ2-7; 9 bases fit TRBD2. CDR1 is MNHNS and CDR2 is SASEGT in the germline V gene. J was trimmed by 0 bases and V by 4 bases; bases with no gene match: 10. There are 17 residues in the CDR3. CDR3 nucleotides: TGTGCCAGCAGTGCCCGCCCAACTAGCGGGTACTCCTACGAGCAGTACTTC. Translation gives CASSARPTSGYSYEQYF.

The gene calls are TRBV27 and TRBJ1-2, with 7 bases lining up with TRBD1. Germline trimming cut 5 bases from V and 5 bases from J; bases unmatched to any gene: 11. The CDR3 runs 15 residues. From germline, CDR1 is MNHEY and CDR2 SMNVEV (reference sequence). This CDR3 reads CASSPWTGHLYGYTF. The CDR3 DNA reads TGTGCCAGCAGTCCCTGGACAGGCCACCTTTATGGCTACACCTTC.